These T cell receptor beta chains were read from a single sample in a study of blood T cell repertoires in COVID-19. Sequencing used immunoSEQ multiplex PCR; TCRdb keeps in-frame clones, though not all of them. This table has roughly 250,000 clones, approximately 85% appearing once. The source material was PBMCs or T cells enriched from blood (not recorded which). The receptors here all came from a woman aged 45-65 years who had recovered from COVID-19. CDR3s include the opening cysteine and the closing phenylalanine or tryptophan. The D gene is left open where the match is weak. For some rows the clone size is stated as once, few or many, or as a class when expanded; others skip it.

j_call clone_size d_call v_call cdr3_nt cdr3_aa
TRBJ2-7 NA TRBD2 TRBV19 TGTGCCAGCAAAGGGCGGGGGGGCTCCTACGAGCAGTACTTC CASKGRGGSYEQYF
TRBJ1-4 NA NA TRBV7-9 TGTGCCAGCAGCGTCGGGCGGGCGGAAAAACTGTTTTTT CASSVGRAEKLFF
TRBJ2-7 NA NA TRBV12-3/TRBV12-4 TGTGCCAGCAGTTTATTAGCCGAGCAGTACTTC CASSLLAEQYF
TRBJ2-2 NA TRBD2 TRBV11-2 TGTGCCAGCAGCCCCCGTGGCGGGGGGGCCGCCGGGGAGCTGTTTTTT CASSPRGGGAAGELFF
TRBJ2-3 NA NA TRBV4-3 TGCGCCAGCAGCGGGGGGGGGCTGGGAGATACGCAGTATTTT CASSGGGLGDTQYF
TRBJ1-2 NA NA TRBV12-3/TRBV12-4 TGTGCCAGCAGTTTAGCCCAGGGTGGCGGCTACACCTTC CASSLAQGGGYTF
TRBJ2-1 NA TRBD2 TRBV13 TGTGCCAGCAGCTTACAGCGGGGGAGCTCCTACAATGAGCAGTTCTTC CASSLQRGSSYNEQFF
TRBJ2-7 NA TRBD2 TRBV7-2 TGTGCCAGCAGCTTAGACGCTAGCGGGGCCTCCTACGAGCAGTACTTC CASSLDASGASYEQYF
TRBJ1-1 NA NA TRBV29-1 TGCAGCGCGATAACAGGGTCGGTTTTGACTGAAGCTTTCTTT CSAITGSVLTEAFF
TRBJ1-2 once TRBD1 TRBV6-5 TGTGCCAGCAGTCCCACCGAGGGGGCGGCCTATGGCTACACCTTC CASSPTEGAAYGYTF
TRBJ2-1 NA NA TRBV7-9 TGTGCCAGCAGCCTGGACAGTTACAATGAGCAGTTCTTC CASSLDSYNEQFF
TRBJ2-7 NA TRBD2 TRBV7-9 TGTGCCAGCAGCTTAGCTGGGAGGGACGAGCAGTACTTC CASSLAGRDEQYF
TRBJ2-1 NA NA TRBV5-6 TGTGCCAGCAGCTTGCGGCAGGGATTGAACAATGAGCAGTTCTTC CASSLRQGLNNEQFF
TRBJ2-1 NA NA TRBV3-1/TRBV3-2 TGTGCCAGCAGCCAAGCACAGAACTCCTACAATGAGCAGTTCTTC CASSQAQNSYNEQFF
TRBJ1-1 NA NA TRBV18 TGTGCCAGCTCACTCAAGGGCGGGATAAGGCAGCTCAACACTGAAGCTTTCTTT CASSLKGGIRQLNTEAFF
TRBJ2-3 NA TRBD2 TRBV12-5 TGTGCTAGTGGTCGACCCGGGACTAGCGAAACAGATACGCAGTATTTT CASGRPGTSETDTQYF
TRBJ1-2 NA NA TRBV28 TGTGCCAGCACCCCCAGGGGCAGAATCACCTATGGCTACACCTTC CASTPRGRITYGYTF